The 7 T cell receptor beta chains below all came from one sample that was sequenced in a study of T cells in Graves' hyperthyroidism and ophthalmopathy. RNA transcripts gave rise to amplified TCR beta CDR3 regions. With the HTBI primer set, the TCR CDR3 went through a first round of RT-PCR. TCRdb independently ran MiXCR on the multiplex PCR reads; one entry per CDR3 protein. The sample has about 350,000 distinct CDR3 sequences; roughly 15% are singletons. The sequenced sample was blood. The receptors were gathered from a woman aged 55-69 years with Graves' ophthalmopathy.

The rearrangement links TRBV6-1 to TRBJ1-2; 9 nucleotides line up with TRBD1. The CDR3 length is 14 residues. Germline V lookup: CDR1 MNHNS, CDR2 SASEGT. J gave up 7 bases and V 5 bases, and 8 bases lay outside the gene matches. The CDR3 nucleotides read TGTGCCAGCAGTCGTCCCGGGACAGGGACTGGCTACACCTTC. Its translation is CASSRPGTGTGYTF.

This clonotype was found many times. The chain employs TRBV6-1 and TRBJ2-7, with 13 bases aligning to TRBD2. With 10 bases clipped from V and 0 bases from J, the junction kept 6 bases outside the gene matches. Germline CDR1 MNHNS, CDR2 SASEGT. There are 15 residues in the CDR3. CDR3 loop: CATELAGGVSYEQYF. Here the CDR3 DNA reads TGTGCCACTGAACTAGCGGGAGGGGTCTCCTACGAGCAGTACTTC.

The V and J genes are TRBV27 and TRBJ2-6, with TRBD2 matching over 7 bases. The CDR3 is 15 residues long. V trimming: 5 bases; J trimming: 1 base; junction bases outside the gene matches: 2. CDR1 is MNHEY, CDR2 SMNVEV, per germline (reference sequence). The CDR3 loop is CASSGRVSGANVLTF. CDR3 DNA: TGTGCCAGCAGTGGGAGGGTATCTGGGGCCAACGTCCTGACTTTC.

The V and J genes are TRBV20-1 and TRBJ2-1; 15 positions agree with TRBD2. The trim removed 5 bases at V and 14 bases at J, leaving 10 bases unmatched. The germline V gene has CDR1 DFQATT and CDR2 SNEGSKA (reference sequence). This CDR3 has 14 residues. CDR3 residues: CSAPGLAGGGREFF. For the CDR3, the DNA is TGCAGTGCTCCAGGACTAGCGGGAGGGGGTAGGGAGTTCTTC.

This clonotype has at least ten counts. V usage is TRBV6-6 and J usage is TRBJ2-1, with D perhaps matching TRBD2 (6 bases). The CDR3 is 17 residues long. Trimming took off 2 bases at V and 3 bases at J, with 17 bases between the two ends. CDR1 and CDR2 (germline): MNHNY, SVGAGI (reference sequence). This CDR3 is CASSYRTLANSYNEQFF. CDR3 coding DNA: TGTGCCAGCAGTTACCGAACTCTAGCGAACAGCTACAATGAGCAGTTCTTC.

The chain carries TRBV30 and TRBJ2-1, with TRBD2 matching over 10 bases. CDR3 size: 14 residues. The junction had 4 bases not matched to a gene; V was cut back by 2 bases and J by 6 bases. The germline V gene has CDR1 GTSNPN and CDR2 SVGIG (reference sequence). The CDR3 here is CAWSTLAGVNEQFF. The CDR3 region has the DNA TGTGCCTGGAGTACCCTAGCGGGGGTCAATGAGCAGTTCTTC.

The gene calls are TRBV14 and TRBJ2-2; D is perhaps TRBD1 (6 bases). Germline CDR1 is SGHDN and CDR2 is FVKESK. Trimming removed 4 bases from V and 2 bases from J, with 14 bases in between. The CDR3 loop spans 16 amino acids. CDR3: CASSPYRTVNTGELFF. DNA of the CDR3: TGTGCCAGCAGCCCCTATAGGACAGTTAACACCGGGGAGCTGTTTTTT.